These T cell receptor beta chains were read from a single sample in a study of CD8+CD57+ T cells in acquired aplastic anemia. TCRdb used MiXCR to reprocess the reads, holding one entry per CDR3 protein. Of 150,000 to 200,000 distinct CDR3 sequences in the sample, 60% to 70% were seen once. Sequenced material: sorted CD4+, CD8+, or CD8+CD57+ T cells (not recorded which) from PBMCs. These receptors were collected from a human donor in good health. Each CDR3 is given with its conserved first and last residue. The order of the fields is clone size, J gene, V gene, D gene, CDR3 DNA, CDR3 protein. The D gene is left open where the match is weak. A row's size may be missing; if present it is once, few, many or a size class.

abundance: .
j_gene: TRBJ2-5
v_gene: TRBV7-9
d_gene: TRBD2
CDR3nt: TGTGCCAGCAGCCCGGGAGGGCCGGAGACCCAGTACTTC
CDR3aa: CASSPGGPETQYF

abundance: once
j_gene: TRBJ2-7
v_gene: TRBV7-6
d_gene: TRBD2
CDR3nt: TGTGCCAGCAGCAAACTAGCGGGAGACGAGCAGTACTTC
CDR3aa: CASSKLAGDEQYF

abundance: many
j_gene: TRBJ2-6
v_gene: TRBV9
d_gene: .
CDR3nt: TGTGCCAGCAGAGGACCGGGACTCCTATCTGGGGCCAACGTCCTGACTTTC
CDR3aa: CASRGPGLLSGANVLTF

abundance: .
j_gene: TRBJ1-6
v_gene: TRBV15
d_gene: .
CDR3nt: TGTGCCACCAGCGTGCGGGACGATAGTTACTCACCCCTCCACTTT
CDR3aa: CATSVRDDSYSPLHF

abundance: .
j_gene: TRBJ1-2
v_gene: TRBV2
d_gene: .
CDR3nt: TGTGCCAGCAGTGAAGAGGGTACTTATGGCTGCACCTTC
CDR3aa: CASSEEGTYGCTF

abundance: .
j_gene: TRBJ1-3
v_gene: TRBV15
d_gene: .
CDR3nt: TGTGCCACCAGCAGAGGGGTCTCTGGAAACACCATATATTTT
CDR3aa: CATSRGVSGNTIYF

abundance: many
j_gene: TRBJ2-6
v_gene: TRBV2
d_gene: .
CDR3nt: TGTGCCAGCAGTCCCACAGGATCCGGGGCCAACGTCCTGACTTTC
CDR3aa: CASSPTGSGANVLTF

abundance: many
j_gene: TRBJ1-1
v_gene: TRBV29-1
d_gene: .
CDR3nt: TGCAGCGTTGGGGACCCCTGGAACACTGAAGCTTTCTTT
CDR3aa: CSVGDPWNTEAFF

abundance: .
j_gene: TRBJ1-1
v_gene: TRBV20-1
d_gene: .
CDR3nt: TGCAGTGCTAGGTCGGAGATTCTCACTGAAGCTTTCTTT
CDR3aa: CSARSEILTEAFF

abundance: .
j_gene: TRBJ2-2
v_gene: TRBV6-5
d_gene: .
CDR3nt: TGTGCCAGCAGCCATAAGGGGGCGAACACCGGGGAGCTGTTTTTT
CDR3aa: CASSHKGANTGELFF

abundance: .
j_gene: TRBJ2-7
v_gene: TRBV6-1
d_gene: .
CDR3nt: TGTGCCAGCAGTGAATACGGGGGCTACGAGCAGTACTTC
CDR3aa: CASSEYGGYEQYF

abundance: .
j_gene: TRBJ2-7
v_gene: TRBV7-2
d_gene: .
CDR3nt: TGTGCCAGCAGCTCCCGGACGTGGGGATCCTACGAGCAGTACTTC
CDR3aa: CASSSRTWGSYEQYF

abundance: .
j_gene: TRBJ2-7
v_gene: TRBV25-1
d_gene: .
CDR3nt: TGTGCCAGCAGTGATGGATGGAGCGAGCAGTACTTC
CDR3aa: CASSDGWSEQYF

abundance: .
j_gene: TRBJ1-5
v_gene: TRBV24-1
d_gene: .
CDR3nt: TGTGCCACCAGTTTGGCAGGGAACAATCAGCCCCAGCATTTT
CDR3aa: CATSLAGNNQPQHF

abundance: .
j_gene: TRBJ2-5
v_gene: TRBV10-3
d_gene: .
CDR3nt: TGTGCCATCAGTGACCCTGGGAGGGAGACCCAGTACTTC
CDR3aa: CAISDPGRETQYF

abundance: .
j_gene: TRBJ2-4
v_gene: TRBV27
d_gene: .
CDR3nt: TGTGCCAGCAGATCAGGGGGACTAGCCAAAAACATTCAGTACTTC
CDR3aa: CASRSGGLAKNIQYF

abundance: .
j_gene: TRBJ2-5
v_gene: TRBV10-3
d_gene: .
CDR3nt: TGTGCCAGTAGAGTGTGCGGGGACACCCAAGAGACCCAGTACTTC
CDR3aa: CASRVCGDTQETQYF

abundance: .
j_gene: TRBJ2-5
v_gene: TRBV15
d_gene: .
CDR3nt: TGTGCCACCAGCGGCTCGAAGGACTATGAAGAGACCCAGTACTTC
CDR3aa: CATSGSKDYEETQYF